The next 27 T cell receptor beta chains were all read from a single sample in a study of T cells in Graves' hyperthyroidism and ophthalmopathy. Amplification of TCR beta CDR3 regions used RNA as the template. First-round RT-PCR with HTBI primers amplified the TCR CDR3 region. TCRdb analysed the multiplex PCR reads with MiXCR anew, one entry per CDR3 protein. The sample includes about 560,000 distinct CDR3 sequences, over 15% of them seen just once. The specimen sequenced was blood. The source of these receptors is a young woman with Graves' hyperthyroidism.

This clonotype was seen a handful of times. The V gene is TRBV29-1, the J gene TRBJ2-1, with D tentatively TRBD1 (6 bases). The CDR3 has 14 amino acids. CDR1 SQVTM and CDR2 ANQGSEA come from the germline V gene. Between the trimmed V and J ends, which lost 8 bases and 0 bases, there was a span of 14 bases. CDR3 DNA sequence: TGCAGCACGGGGACATTTGTCTCCTACAATGAGCAGTTCTTC. Encoded protein: CSTGTFVSYNEQFF.

This clonotype was counted between two and nine times. J is TRBJ1-5 and V is TRBV19, with 9 nucleotides matching TRBD1. From germline, CDR1 is LNHDA and CDR2 SQIVND (reference sequence). Trimming took 5 bases from V and 4 from J; bases not matched to a gene: 12. The CDR3 is made up of 17 amino acids. The CDR3 loop is CASSLQSGTGRNQPQHF. DNA for the CDR3: TGTGCCAGTAGTCTCCAATCCGGGACAGGGCGGAATCAGCCCCAGCATTTT.

This clonotype has only a few counts. The chain uses TRBV7-2 and TRBJ2-3, with 8 nucleotides matching TRBD2. Germline assignment: CDR1 SGHTA and CDR2 FQGNSA. The junction had 13 bases not matched to a gene; V was cut back by 4 bases and J by 4 bases. CDR3 length: 17 residues. CDR3 residues: CASSSGPFSGEADTQYF. The CDR3 nucleotides are TGTGCCAGCAGCTCGGGCCCTTTTAGCGGGGAGGCAGATACGCAGTATTTT.

This clonotype has a count of ten or more. The J gene is TRBJ2-7, the V gene TRBV3-1; possible D gene TRBD2, 5 bases. Germline assignment: CDR1 LGHDT and CDR2 YNNKEL (reference sequence). The V and J ends lost 0 bases and 10 bases respectively, with 7 bases between them. This CDR3 has 11 residues. The CDR3 sequence: CASSQDREQYF. The CDR3 bases are TGTGCCAGCAGCCAAGATCGGGAACAGTACTTC.

This clonotype was counted a few times. The chain combines TRBV3-2 with TRBJ2-5; no check of the table's D call, TRBD1, against the DNA was made. TRBV3-2 is listed as a pseudogene. This CDR3 comprises 17 residues. CDR3 protein: CASSQDHRTPRRETQYF. The CDR3 DNA reads TGTGCCAGCAGCCAAGATCACCGGACACCGAGAAGAGAGACCCAGTACTTC.

This clonotype came up many times. The chain is built from TRBV11-2 and TRBJ1-1; 7 positions match TRBD1. Germline V gives CDR1 SGHAT, CDR2 FQNNGV. This CDR3 has 15 residues. The junction had 5 bases not matched to a gene; V was cut back by 4 bases and J by 0 bases. CDR3 sequence reads: CASSSLDRVNTEAFF. CDR3 DNA: TGTGCCAGCAGCTCCCTTGACAGGGTGAACACTGAAGCTTTCTTT.

The chain carries TRBV15 and TRBJ2-4; a possible D gene is TRBD2 (6 bases). V lost 2 bases to trimming and J lost 9 bases, with 20 bases between them. Germline V gives CDR1 LNHNV, CDR2 YYDKDF (reference sequence). The CDR3 extends over 16 amino acids. DNA of the CDR3: TGTGCCACCAGCAGACAATCGGGCCGGGAGTGGGGCATTCAGTACTTC. Translation gives CATSRQSGREWGIQYF.

This clonotype was seen a few times. The chain links TRBV19 to TRBJ1-2; TRBD1 agrees at 9 bases. CDR3 length equals 15 residues. Unmatched junction bases numbered 8, after V lost 5 bases and J lost 4 bases. Germline CDR1 and CDR2: LNHDA and SQIVND (reference sequence). The CDR3 DNA is TGTGCCAGTAGTTCTTCACAGGGGGCTAGCTATGGCTACACCTTC. It yields the protein CASSSSQGASYGYTF.

V usage is TRBV5-1 and J usage is TRBJ2-7, with D perhaps TRBD1 (5 bases). Trimming took 4 bases from V and 1 from J, leaving 15 bases between them. CDR1 SGHRS and CDR2 YFSETQ come from the germline V gene. The CDR3 runs to 15 residues. For the CDR3, the DNA is TGCGCCAGCAGCCGACAGATGGCTGAATCCTACGAGCAGTACTTC. Translated, it gives CASSRQMAESYEQYF.

At least ten counts were recorded for this clonotype. The rearrangement links TRBV7-2 to TRBJ2-5; D is undetermined. Trimming removed 5 bases at V and 5 bases at J, with 12 bases between. The CDR3 spans 13 residues. Germline loops: CDR1 SGHTA, CDR2 FQGNSA. As DNA, the CDR3 is TGTGCCAGCAGCCGGGTGGGTGAGGAGACCCAGTACTTC. It translates to CASSRVGEETQYF.

This clonotype appeared a single time. The chain combines TRBV2 with TRBJ2-5, with 13 bases identical to TRBD2. In germline, CDR1 is SNHLY, CDR2 FYNNEI. This CDR3 is built from 15 residues. Trimming removed 6 bases from V and 4 bases from J; junction bases left unmatched: 5. CDR3 sequence (DNA): TGTGCCAGCAGGAGAGGGACTAGCGGGGCAGAGACCCAGTACTTC. Its protein is CASRRGTSGAETQYF.

This chain links TRBV29-1 with TRBJ2-7, with D possibly being TRBD1 (6 bases). CDR3 length: 13 residues. The V end lost 6 bases, the J end lost 2 bases, and 14 bases lay between the germline ends. Per germline, CDR1 SQVTM and CDR2 ANQGSEA. The CDR3 here is CSVKTGGPYEQYF. The CDR3 DNA reads TGCAGCGTCAAGACAGGAGGACCCTACGAGCAGTACTTC.

This clonotype was counted at least ten times. The rearrangement joins TRBV11-2 to TRBJ2-3; TRBD1 might be the D (7 bases). The germline gives CDR1 SGHAT, CDR2 FQNNGV. The CDR3 is 12 amino acids. Between the trimmed V and J ends, which lost 5 bases and 10 bases, there was a span of 13 bases. CDR3 residues: CASSPSRGAQYF. Written as DNA, the CDR3 is TGTGCCAGCAGCCCTTCCAGGGGGGCGCAGTATTTT. Full variable domain (outside the CDR3, taken from reference TRBV11-2 and TRBJ2-3): EAGVAQSPRYKIIEKRQSVAFWCNPISGHATLYWYQQILGQGPKLLIQFQNNGVVDDSQLPKDRFSAERLKGVDSTLKIQPAKLEDSAVYLCASSPSRGAQYFGPGTRLTVL.

This chain links TRBV12-3 or TRBV12-4 with TRBJ2-6, with D hard to call. Trimming removed 7 bases at V and 4 bases at J, with 14 bases between. The CDR3 extends over 15 amino acids. The CDR3 DNA is TGTGCCAGCACGTACAACCCCGGAGGGGCCAACGTCCTGACTTTC. Residues: CASTYNPGGANVLTF.

Only a few counts were recorded for this clonotype. V is TRBV3-1 and J is TRBJ2-1, with 10 bases aligning to TRBD1. The CDR3 covers 16 residues. V gave up 0 bases and J gave up 7 bases; unmatched junction bases: 6. Germline V gives CDR1 LGHDT, CDR2 YNNKEL (reference sequence). CDR3 loop: CASSQDGTGDSNEQFF. DNA for the CDR3: TGTGCCAGCAGCCAAGACGGGACAGGGGATTCAAATGAGCAGTTCTTC.

This clonotype was seen repeatedly, ten times or more. The chain employs TRBV20-1 and TRBJ2-1; no definite D call. The V gene lost 6 bases and the J gene lost 0 bases, with 12 bases spanning the gap. Per the germline V gene, CDR1 is DFQATT and CDR2 is SNEGSKA (reference sequence). The CDR3 runs to 14 residues. CDR3 nucleotide sequence: TGCAGTGCCCGGGCGCTCCACTCCTACAATGAGCAGTTCTTC. This gives the protein CSARALHSYNEQFF.

This clonotype was observed many times. The gene calls are TRBV20-1 and TRBJ2-7; D is possibly TRBD1 (6 bases). CDR3 length equals 14 residues. The V end lost 2 bases, the J end lost 3 bases, and 14 bases lay between the germline ends. The V gene's germline CDR1 is DFQATT and CDR2 SNEGSKA (reference sequence). CDR3 loop: CSARPDGQNYEQYF. The DNA of the CDR3 is TGCAGTGCTAGACCCGACGGACAGAACTACGAGCAGTACTTC.

The V and J genes are TRBV20-1 and TRBJ2-3, with TRBD2 matching 9 bases. V dropped 6 bases and J dropped 0; count of bases not matched to a gene: 19. Germline values: CDR1 DFQATT, CDR2 SNEGSKA (reference sequence). The CDR3 consists of 19 residues. The CDR3: CSALRGLAGFVVSTDTQYF. The CDR3 region has the DNA TGCAGTGCCCTCCGAGGGCTAGCGGGGTTCGTTGTTAGCACAGATACGCAGTATTTT.

This clonotype was seen a single time. The chain carries TRBV7-2 and TRBJ2-1, with D unresolved. The CDR3 is made up of 15 amino acids. CDR1 SGHTA and CDR2 FQGNSA come from the germline V gene. Between the trimmed V and J ends, which lost 5 bases and 2 bases, there was a span of 13 bases. CDR3 in amino acids: CASSKNGPTYNEQFF. The CDR3 DNA sequence: TGTGCCAGCAGCAAAAACGGACCCACCTACAATGAGCAGTTCTTC.

This clonotype was counted at least ten times. The chain carries TRBV7-2 and TRBJ1-5, with TRBD1 as a possible D gene (5 bases). With 5 bases removed from V and 3 bases from J, the gap between germline ends came to 14 bases. Germline loops: CDR1 SGHTA, CDR2 FQGNSA. The CDR3 covers 15 residues. This CDR3 reads CASSPRAGLNQPQHF. DNA for the CDR3: TGTGCCAGCAGCCCTAGGGCAGGGCTCAATCAGCCCCAGCATTTT.

This clonotype turned up a few times. V and J are TRBV11-2 and TRBJ2-1, with D unresolved. The CDR3 is 17 residues long. In germline, CDR1 is SGHAT, CDR2 FQNNGV. V dropped 0 bases and J dropped 0 bases, with 12 bases sitting between them. This chain's CDR3 is CASSLDGEISSYNEQFF. CDR3 DNA: TGTGCCAGCAGCTTAGATGGTGAGATCAGCTCCTACAATGAGCAGTTCTTC.

At least ten counts were recorded for this clonotype. V gene TRBV3-1 combines with J gene TRBJ1-2; D ambiguous. The CDR3 spans 13 residues. V gave up 4 bases and J gave up 6 bases, with 12 bases separating them. The germline V gene encodes CDR1 LGHDT and CDR2 YNNKEL (reference sequence). The chain's CDR3 is CASSPDPTDGYTF. DNA of the CDR3: TGTGCCAGCAGCCCGGACCCAACGGATGGCTACACCTTC.

This clonotype was seen only a few times. The chain employs TRBV6-8 and TRBJ1-6; 7 bases match TRBD1. Looked up from germline, CDR1 is MNHGY and CDR2 is SAAAGT. The CDR3 has 11 amino acids. Trimming cost V 8 bases and J 14 bases; bases outside gene matches: 6. DNA of the CDR3: TGTGCCAGCCGACAGGGAGGGACCCTCCACTTT. It encodes CASRQGGTLHF.

V is TRBV20-1 and J is TRBJ2-1; D gene ambiguous. The V end was cut by 7 bases, the J end by 2 bases, with 6 bases between. This CDR3 is 11 amino acids long. Germline assignment: CDR1 DFQATT and CDR2 SNEGSKA (reference sequence). The CDR3 sequence: CSVVTYNEQFF. CDR3 sequence (DNA): TGCAGTGTGGTTACCTACAATGAGCAGTTCTTC.

The table lists this clonotype with many counts. The chain couples TRBV20-1 to TRBJ2-5; D is ambiguous. The ends were cut back, 6 bases at V and 13 bases at J, with 21 bases in the middle. Germline V gene sequence: CDR1 DFQATT, CDR2 SNEGSKA (reference sequence). The length of the CDR3 is 12 residues. The CDR3 loop is CSAIGRLSPPYF. CDR3 nucleotide sequence: TGCAGTGCCATCGGACGGCTTTCCCCCCCGTACTTC.

This clonotype was seen repeatedly, ten times or more. V gene TRBV3-1 combines with J gene TRBJ1-1, with 7 bases lining up with TRBD1. Germline V gene data show CDR1 as LGHDT and CDR2 as YNNKEL (reference sequence). V dropped 2 bases and J dropped 0; count of bases not matched to a gene: 3. This CDR3 contains 15 residues. CDR3 region: CASSQRQGLNTEAFF. CDR3 DNA: TGTGCCAGCAGCCAAAGACAGGGCTTGAACACTGAAGCTTTCTTT.

At least ten counts were recorded for this clonotype. The V gene is TRBV12-3 or TRBV12-4, the J gene TRBJ2-7; 9 bases line up with TRBD2. The CDR3 spans 14 residues. The V gene end was trimmed by 0 bases and the J gene end by 9 bases; junction bases not matched to a gene: 6. The CDR3 coding sequence is TGTGCCAGCAGTTTAGCGGGTAGCGGGAGAGCGCAGTACTTC. Translated, it gives CASSLAGSGRAQYF.